The clone carrying this TCR beta chain was counted between two and nine times. Its antigen is still unknown. The entry originates in a study of cytomegalovirus exposure and HLA in healthy donors. In the study overall: Genotyping showed roughly 81% of almost 400 donors falling in the Caucasian-associated ancestry cluster. The study, taken as a whole, reports: Previously analyzed data showed that most TCR beta V segments were productive at a frequency of about 87% or about 30%. Trimming of TCR beta V- and J-genes showed a link, identified in a later analysis, to a missense DCLRE1C variant. It was confirmed in vitro that three of the CMV-associated chains were specific for CMV antigens.

The primer mix had 60 Vbeta and 13 Jbeta primers. TCRdb's copy holds only in-frame clones and misses some; the assay was immunoSEQ multiplex PCR. The sample carries under 200,000 clones, approximately 12% recorded once. Sequencing was performed on PBMCs. This TCR derives from a man aged 45-60 years in good health and CMV-seropositive.

The DNA of the CDR3 is TGTGCTAGTGTCCCGGGACAGATCACCGGGGAGCTGTTTTTT. Translation: CASVPGQITGELFF. The rearrangement uses TRBV12-5 and TRBJ2-2; 7 bases align to TRBD1. The CDR3 is 14 amino acids. The germline gives CDR1 LGHNT, CDR2 FRNRAP. Unmatched junction bases numbered 6, after V lost 7 bases and J lost 4 bases.